Below, one T cell receptor (beta chain) is given with its context. Between the trimmed V and J ends, which lost 0 bases and 4 bases, there was a span of 13 bases. CDR3 length: 15 residues. Germline V CDR1 and CDR2: SGHDT, YYEEEE. These data come from a study of CD8+CD57+ T cells in acquired aplastic anemia. For CDR3 and TCR beta VDJ profiling, genomic DNA was the template used. TCRdb re-derived calls from the reads in MiXCR, one entry per CDR3 protein. This sample carries hundreds of thousands of distinct CDR3 sequences, over 40% of them seen once, and the ten largest clones take 20%. Patients chosen for sequencing had shown CD8+CD57+ cell expansion by flow cytometry.

The material sequenced was sorted CD4+, CD8+, or CD8+CD57+ T cells (not recorded which) from PBMCs. J is TRBJ1-1 and V is TRBV5-6; TRBD1 might be the D (6 bases). This TCR derives from a human donor with aplastic anemia. CDR3 in amino acids: CASSLGGATITEAFF. The CDR3 coding sequence is TGTGCCAGCAGCTTGGGGGGGGCTACTATCACTGAAGCTTTCTTT. The variable domain in full, completed from reference TRBV5-6 and TRBJ1-1, reads DAGVTQSPTHLIKTRGQQVTLRCSPKSGHDTVSWYQQALGQGPQFIFQYYEEEERQRGNFPDRFSGHQFPNYSSELNVNALLLGDSALYLCASSLGGATITEAFFGQGTRLTVV.